The 28 T cell receptor beta chains in this list originate from one sample, sequenced in a study of blood T cell repertoires in COVID-19. Clones were sequenced by immunoSEQ multiplex PCR, and TCRdb holds only the in-frame ones, with some missing. The sample lists about 300,000 clones, roughly 80% occurring once. Source material: peripheral blood. Source of these receptors: a human donor with COVID-19, enrolled during active disease. The donor label of this sample is uncertain.

V gene TRBV5-1 combines with J gene TRBJ2-1; the D is unclear. This CDR3 spans 16 amino acids. With 1 base removed from V and 0 bases from J, the gap between germline ends came to 11 bases. Per the germline V gene, CDR1 is SGHRS and CDR2 is YFSETQ. CDR3 in DNA: TGCGCCAGCAGCTTGTCGGGTCACATCTCCTACAATGAGCAGTTCTTC. This gives the protein CASSLSGHISYNEQFF. The variable domain in full, completed from reference TRBV5-1 and TRBJ2-1, reads KAGVTQTPRYLIKTRGQQVTLSCSPISGHRSVSWYQQTPGQGLQFLFEYFSETQRNKGNFPGRFSGRQFSNSRSEMNVSTLELGDSALYLCASSLSGHISYNEQFFGPGTRLTVL.

The J gene is TRBJ2-2, the V gene TRBV18, with 9 bases aligning to TRBD1. Losses at the gene ends were 6 bases for V and 0 bases for J; bases not matched to a gene: 5. Germline V gene data show CDR1 as KGHSH and CDR2 as LQKENI. There are 16 residues in the CDR3. The CDR3 loop is CASSKGQGTNTGELFF. The CDR3 coding sequence is TGTGCCAGCTCGAAAGGACAGGGGACGAACACCGGGGAGCTGTTTTTT.

This chain joins TRBV9 and TRBJ1-6; TRBD1 matches at 10 bases. The CDR3 consists of 15 residues. The trim removed 3 bases at V and 7 bases at J, leaving 4 bases unmatched. Per germline, CDR1 SGDLS and CDR2 YYNGEE. The CDR3 nucleotides are TGTGCCAGCAGCGCGATGACAGGGGGCAATTCACCCCTCCACTTT. Amino acids: CASSAMTGGNSPLHF.

This clone was detected a few times. The chain recombines TRBV28 with TRBJ1-4; TRBD1 might be the D (6 bases). V lost 5 bases to trimming and J lost 10 bases, with 17 bases between them. CDR3 length equals 14 residues. Germline-derived CDR1 and CDR2 are MDHEN and SYDVKM. In DNA, the CDR3 is TGTGCCAGCAGTCTTCCCGGACAGTTTTCAAAACTGTTTTTT. Amino acid sequence: CASSLPGQFSKLFF.

This clone showed up just once. The V call is TRBV5-1, the J call TRBJ2-7; TRBD2 agrees at 10 bases. There are 14 residues in the CDR3. With V trimmed by 7 bases and J by 4 bases, 8 bases remained unmatched. CDR1 SGHRS and CDR2 YFSETQ come from the germline V gene. In DNA form, the CDR3 reads TGCGCCAGCCGCCCACTAGCGGGAAAGTACGAGCAGTACTTC. This gives the protein CASRPLAGKYEQYF.

This clone was seen only a few times. The chain is built from TRBV12-3 or TRBV12-4 and TRBJ1-6, with D tentatively TRBD1 (6 bases). Trimming left V 5 bases short and J 9 bases short, with 11 bases between. The CDR3 loop spans 13 amino acids. DNA of the CDR3: TGTGCCAGCAGTCGGGGGGCTCCTTCACCCCTCCACTTT. This translates into CASSRGAPSPLHF.

This sequence joins TRBV18 and TRBJ1-5, with D unclear. The CDR3 length is 14 residues. Per germline, CDR1 KGHSH and CDR2 LQKENI. The V and J ends lost 3 bases and 8 bases respectively, with 14 bases between them. The CDR3 DNA is TGTGCCAGCTCACCCCTGGGCTTTGGCGAGCCCCAGCATTTT. Its translation is CASSPLGFGEPQHF.

This rearrangement joins TRBV7-3 to TRBJ2-7, with D possibly TRBD2 on 6 matching bases. The V gene lost 2 bases and the J gene lost 7 bases, with 9 bases spanning the gap. This CDR3 has 12 amino acids. Per germline, CDR1 SGHTA and CDR2 FQGTGA. The DNA for the CDR3 is TGTGCCAGCAGCTTAGGGGGGAGAGAGCAGTACTTC. This encodes CASSLGGREQYF.

This chain uses TRBV9 with TRBJ2-6, with TRBD1 matching over 9 bases. CDR3 length: 18 amino acids. The V gene end was trimmed by 5 bases and the J gene end by 2 bases; junction bases not matched to a gene: 11. CDR1 is SGDLS and CDR2 is YYNGEE in the germline V gene. In DNA form, the CDR3 reads TGTGCCAGCAGTCGGAGGGGGACAGGGTTTGCTGGGGCCAACGTCCTGACTTTC. It translates to CASSRRGTGFAGANVLTF.

The chain links TRBV19 to TRBJ1-1, with D maybe TRBD1 (5 bases). The CDR3 contains 14 residues. Between the trimmed V and J ends, which lost 1 base and 1 base, there was a span of 7 bases. The germline V gene encodes CDR1 LNHDA and CDR2 SQIVND (reference sequence). CDR3 amino acids: CASSIGGSNTEAFF. For the CDR3, the DNA is TGTGCCAGTAGTATAGGGGGCTCGAACACTGAAGCTTTCTTT.

The chain recombines TRBV4-3 with TRBJ2-1, with a possible D match to TRBD2 (6 bases). V lost 1 base, J lost 7 bases, and 14 bases lay in between. The CDR3 runs 15 residues. Germline CDR1 LGHNA, CDR2 YSLEER. The CDR3 spells CASSQAGGARNEQFF. The CDR3 nucleotides are TGCGCCAGCAGCCAAGCCGGCGGGGCGCGAAATGAGCAGTTCTTC.

V and J are TRBV11-2 and TRBJ1-2; D is perhaps TRBD1 (5 bases). Germline CDR1 reads SGHAT; CDR2 reads FQNNGV. Trimming took off 1 base at V and 3 bases at J, with 9 bases between the two ends. This CDR3 has 14 amino acids. Here the CDR3 DNA reads TGTGCCAGCAGCTTAGTTGGAGGGGACTATGGCTACACCTTC. Protein: CASSLVGGDYGYTF.

The V gene is TRBV6-6, the J gene TRBJ2-5; TRBD1 matches at 8 bases. Unmatched junction bases numbered 6, after V lost 2 bases and J lost 4 bases. The CDR3 contains 15 residues. Germline V gene lookup returns CDR1 MNHNY and CDR2 SVGAGI (reference sequence). The CDR3 bases are TGTGCCAGCAGTTACGGTACAGGGGGTGGAGAGACCCAGTACTTC. The encoded protein is CASSYGTGGGETQYF.

This chain joins TRBV7-9 and TRBJ1-2; D is unclear. The CDR3 length is 14 residues. V was cut by 5 bases and J by 3 bases, with 13 bases left in between. Germline V gives CDR1 SEHNR, CDR2 FQNEAQ (reference sequence). The CDR3 region is CASSPYGMDYGYTF. CDR3 in DNA: TGTGCCAGCAGCCCTTACGGGATGGACTATGGCTACACCTTC. The full variable domain, in which reference TRBV7-9 and TRBJ1-2 provide the parts outside the CDR3, is DTGVSQNPRHKITKRGQNVTFRCDPISEHNRLYWYRQTLGQGPEFLTYFQNEAQLEKSRLLSDRFSAERPKGSFSTLEIQRTEQGDSAMYLCASSPYGMDYGYTFGSGTRLTVV.

The J gene is TRBJ1-2, the V gene TRBV24-1, with 7 bases identical to TRBD1. J lost 5 bases, V lost 2 bases, and 4 bases had no gene match. The CDR3 runs 14 residues. CDR1 KGHDR and CDR2 SFDVKD come from the germline V gene. This CDR3 is CATSDSGQQYGYTF. In DNA, the CDR3 is TGTGCCACCAGTGATTCGGGACAGCAGTATGGCTACACCTTC.

The genes are TRBV19 and TRBJ2-5, with a possible D match to TRBD1 (6 bases). Germline V gene lookup returns CDR1 LNHDA and CDR2 SQIVND (reference sequence). V was clipped by 6 bases and J by 7 bases, with 18 bases between them. This CDR3 is 14 amino acids long. Here the CDR3 reads CASRPPTGMGTQYF. The CDR3 coding sequence is TGTGCCAGTAGGCCACCTACAGGGATGGGGACCCAGTACTTC.

V is TRBV15 and J is TRBJ2-3; the match to TRBD2 covers 10 bases. V shed 0 bases, J shed 3 bases, and the junction held 3 bases outside the gene matches. CDR3 length: 16 amino acids. Per germline, CDR1 LNHNV and CDR2 YYDKDF (reference sequence). In DNA, the CDR3 is TGTGCCACCAGCAGAGATCCTAGCGGGAGAACAGATACGCAGTATTTT. The encoded protein is CATSRDPSGRTDTQYF. Together with reference TRBV15 and TRBJ2-3, the CDR3 gives the full variable domain: DAMVIQNPRYQVTQFGKPVTLSCSQTLNHNVMYWYQQKSSQAPKLLFHYYDKDFNNEADTPDNFQSRRPNTSFCFLDIRSPGLGDTAMYLCATSRDPSGRTDTQYFGPGTRLTVL.

The CDR3 DNA reads TGCGCCAGCAGCCAAGATCTAGTGGCAGGGGGCACTGAAGCTTTCTTT. This sequence encodes CASSQDLVAGGTEAFF. V usage is TRBV4-3 and J usage is TRBJ1-1, with 7 bases aligning to TRBD1. The CDR3 covers 16 residues. In germline, CDR1 is LGHNA, CDR2 YSLEER. With 0 bases clipped from V and 4 bases from J, the junction kept 8 bases outside the gene matches.

The rearrangement links TRBV28 to TRBJ2-7; the D gene is possibly TRBD1 (6 bases). The CDR3 contains 13 residues. CDR1 and CDR2 from the germline V gene are MDHEN and SYDVKM. Trimming took 6 bases from V and 6 from J, leaving 15 bases between them. CDR3 DNA sequence: TGTGCCAGCAGGCCGACAGGTCGGCGCGAGCAGTACTTC. Protein product: CASRPTGRREQYF.

The chain has TRBV7-9 and TRBJ2-1; possibly TRBD2 for D (6 bases). Germline lookup yields CDR1 SEHNR and CDR2 FQNEAQ (reference sequence). CDR3 length: 12 amino acids. The V end was cut by 1 base, the J end by 13 bases, with 11 bases between. The CDR3 reads CASSLELGLQFF. The CDR3 DNA is TGTGCCAGCAGCTTAGAACTAGGACTACAGTTCTTC.

This clone appeared once. The chain employs TRBV7-2 and TRBJ2-1, with 8 bases aligning to TRBD1. The CDR3 consists of 14 residues. J was trimmed by 6 bases and V by 6 bases; bases with no gene match: 7. Germline-derived CDR1 and CDR2 are SGHTA and FQGNSA. The CDR3 region has the DNA TGTGCCAGCAGGCCAGGGGGCTCTATCAATGAGCAGTTCTTC. This sequence encodes CASRPGGSINEQFF.

The sample holds many counts of this clone. The V and J genes are TRBV7-6 and TRBJ2-2; TRBD1 is a possible D gene (6 bases). Deletions cut 0 bases from V and 1 base from J, with 9 bases between. Germline lookup yields CDR1 SGHVS and CDR2 FNYEAQ. The CDR3 has 16 amino acids. CDR3 in DNA: TGTGCCAGCAGCTTAGCGGTGGACAGGAACACCGGGGAGCTGTTTTTT. Amino acid sequence: CASSLAVDRNTGELFF. Full variable domain (rest looked up from reference TRBV7-6 and TRBJ2-2): GAGVSQSPRYKVTKRGQDVALRCDPISGHVSLYWYRQALGQGPEFLTYFNYEAQQDKSGLPNDRFSAERPEGSISTLTIQRTEQRDSAMYRCASSLAVDRNTGELFFGEGSRLTVL.

This chain links TRBV7-3 with TRBJ2-1; 10 bases are a match to TRBD2. Germline V gene data show CDR1 as SGHTA and CDR2 as FQGTGA. This CDR3 has 14 residues. V lost 10 bases, J lost 5 bases, and 8 bases stayed unmatched. For the CDR3, the DNA is TGTGCCACCTCACTAGCGGGGTGGAACAATGAGCAGTTCTTC. Translating gives CATSLAGWNNEQFF.

The genes are TRBV11-2 and TRBJ2-2, with 7 bases matching TRBD2. Germline values: CDR1 SGHAT, CDR2 FQNNGV. With 3 bases clipped from V and 2 bases from J, the junction kept 12 bases outside the gene matches. The CDR3 has 18 residues. This CDR3 reads CASSFWAGAQVNTGELFF. The CDR3 coding sequence is TGTGCCAGCAGCTTTTGGGCGGGAGCTCAGGTTAACACCGGGGAGCTGTTTTTT.

The table lists this clone with a few counts. V usage is TRBV12-3 or TRBV12-4 and J usage is TRBJ1-3; D gene unclear. V shed 6 bases and J shed 4 bases, with 10 bases lying between them. This CDR3 has 13 amino acids. DNA of the CDR3: TGTGCCAGCAGCCTTGGGGAGGGAAACACCATATATTTT. Residues: CASSLGEGNTIYF.

The genes are TRBV5-8 and TRBJ1-5; D unresolved. Germline assignment: CDR1 SGHTS and CDR2 YDEGEE. The CDR3 length is 18 residues. Trimming shortened V by 3 bases and J by 1 base, and 20 bases separated the two germline ends. The CDR3 loop is CASSSQFRGSGSNQPQHF. CDR3 DNA sequence: TGTGCCAGCAGCTCACAGTTCCGGGGTTCGGGAAGCAATCAGCCCCAGCATTTT.

The CDR3 DNA reads TGTGCCTGGAGTGCGGGACAGGGAGGCTACGAGCAGTACTTC. Residues: CAWSAGQGGYEQYF. V usage is TRBV30 and J usage is TRBJ2-7, with 9 positions matching TRBD1. CDR1 is GTSNPN, CDR2 SVGIG, per germline (reference sequence). This CDR3 is 14 amino acids long. Germline trimming cut 1 base from V and 3 bases from J; bases unmatched to any gene: 4.

The sample holds one count of this clone. V and J are TRBV28 and TRBJ2-3; 8 positions agree with TRBD2. CDR1 MDHEN and CDR2 SYDVKM come from the germline V gene. V dropped 1 base and J dropped 1; count of bases not matched to a gene: 4. This CDR3 comprises 16 residues. CDR3 coding DNA: TGTGCCAGCAGTTTATATGGTAGCGGGGGCACAGATACGCAGTATTTT. Protein: CASSLYGSGGTDTQYF.